This section outlines one T cell receptor beta chain sequence together with its context. Its specificity is not known. Researchers reported that TCR beta cDNA libraries carried unique molecular identifiers. Input amounts of about 0.95 to 11 million T cells were used. These gave 500,000 or so cDNA molecules, so each molecule approximated one T cell. Using its own MiXCR run on the PCR reads, TCRdb lists one record per CDR3 protein. This sample carries roughly 620,000 distinct CDR3 sequences, about 40% of them seen once, and the ten largest clones take 1.5% to 2%. The CDR3 spans 15 residues. The V end lost 5 bases, the J end lost 9 bases, and 20 bases lay between the germline ends. This sample stems from a study of post-analysis software for immune sequencing data. Study as a whole: Patients had relapsing-remitting, secondary progressive or progressive-relapsing multiple sclerosis; some lacked subtype.

Findings and limits, study-wide: Multiple sclerosis was associated with a significant reduction in normalized Chao1 diversity relative to controls. F measure grouped same-batch samples tightly together. A handful of TRBV segments, including TRBV5-6, TRBV5-1 and TRBV20-1, were more frequent in patients than controls.

The specimen was blood. The receptor was isolated from a girl aged 5 to 17 with multiple sclerosis. V is TRBV12-3 or TRBV12-4 and J is TRBJ2-1; possibly TRBD1 or TRBD2 for D (5 bases each). The CDR3 DNA follows: TGTGCCAGCAGTAGACCGGGGCCTTCCGGGGTTGAGCAGTTCTTC. Protein: CASSRPGPSGVEQFF.